The subject of this entry is one T cell receptor beta chain. This sample was taken from a study of cytomegalovirus exposure and HLA in healthy donors. 13 Jbeta primers and 60 Vbeta primers were used for the PCR. Here immunoSEQ multiplex PCR was the method, and the copy in TCRdb shows in-frame clones only, minus some. Counted here are some 120,000 clones, around four fifths occurring once; the ten biggest clones make up 0.85% to 1.3%. Specimen: PBMCs. This sequence originates from a human donor in good health.

CDR3 in DNA: TGTGCCAGCAGGGATGGCATAGGGACAGTTTACGAGCAGTACTTC. This codes for CASRDGIGTVYEQYF. This chain links TRBV6-4 with TRBJ2-7; 7 positions match TRBD1. With 6 bases clipped from V and 4 bases from J, the junction kept 12 bases outside the gene matches. This CDR3 spans 15 amino acids. Germline values: CDR1 MRHNA, CDR2 SNTAGT.